This T cell receptor beta chain derives from a study of cytomegalovirus exposure and HLA in healthy donors. General study results and limits: The study labeled 180 or so TCR beta chains cytomegalovirus-associated. It was reportedly the case that the classifier diagnosed cytomegalovirus status with high specificity and sensitivity.

With respect to this clone: The antigen is not known.

V lost 7 bases and J 3 bases, leaving 16 bases between the germline ends. Germline CDR1 and CDR2: WSHSY and SAAADI. The CDR3 runs 14 residues. TCRdb's copy holds only in-frame clones and misses some; the assay was immunoSEQ multiplex PCR. The table has more than 95,000 clones, 80% to 90% seen once. The origin of this receptor is a woman between 18 and 29 years old in good health and CMV-seronegative. The genes are TRBV10-2 and TRBJ2-7, with D maybe TRBD2 (7 bases). The specimen was PBMCs. This chain's CDR3 is CASNRDGRFYEQYF. CDR3 DNA sequence: TGCGCCAGCAACAGGGACGGGAGGTTCTACGAGCAGTACTTC.